This paragraph covers one T cell receptor (beta chain) sequence. Its antigen is undetermined. The entry originates in a study of cytomegalovirus exposure and HLA in healthy donors. Findings and limits, study-wide: Later analysis identified a missense DCLRE1C variant that was linked to TCR beta V- and J-gene trimming. Under in vitro conditions, a few CMV-associated chains were confirmed as specific for CMV antigens.

V dropped 7 bases and J dropped 8; count of bases not matched to a gene: 5. The CDR3 extends over 11 amino acids. The germline CDR1 and CDR2 sequences are SGHRS and YFSETQ. PCR involved 60 Vbeta and 13 Jbeta primers. The method was immunoSEQ multiplex PCR; TCRdb's version includes in-frame clones alone and lacks a portion of them. This table holds about 130,000 clones, about 70% found once. This chain connects TRBV5-1 to TRBJ1-2; the match to TRBD1 covers 7 bases. This sequence was found in a man aged 35 to 55 in good health and CMV-seronegative. The sequenced sample was PBMCs. In DNA, the CDR3 is TGCGCCAGCGCAGGGGGTGACGGCTACACCTTC. Amino acids: CASAGGDGYTF. The complete variable domain, with remaining parts taken from reference TRBV5-1 and TRBJ1-2, reads KAGVTQTPRYLIKTRGQQVTLSCSPISGHRSVSWYQQTPGQGLQFLFEYFSETQRNKGNFPGRFSGRQFSNSRSEMNVSTLELGDSALYLCASAGGDGYTFGSGTRLTVV.